The present TCR beta chain was sequenced within a study of tumor-infiltrating lymphocytes in localized non-small cell lung cancer (dated by TCRdb to the early 2020s). Turning to the overall study: The cohort covered several histologies, both smokers and never-smokers, and patients whose samples were collected after neoadjuvant chemotherapy. Each patient provided resected tumor tissue plus uninvolved lung tissue from the same patient, with the uninvolved lung tissue described as non-adjacent to the tumor. TCR sequencing was one of several integrated assays, alongside flow cytometry, multiplex immunofluorescence, RNA-seq, exome sequencing and proteomics, applied to the same patients. In total, the ICON cohort was made up of 150 surgical patients who had localized non-small cell lung cancer and whose tumors were resected. The paired tumor versus uninvolved lung comparison of immunoSEQ T-cell fraction included 45 to 65 patients. General study outcomes and caveats: No difference in TCR-derived T-cell fraction was observed between the flow cytometry-defined immunotypes IM1 (good prognosis) and IM2 (poor prognosis). Consistent with immunofluorescence CD3 counts, TCRbeta sequencing supported greater T cell infiltration in tumors than in uninvolved lung tissue. Recurrence-free survival showed no association with tumor T-cell fraction from TCR sequencing (p = 0.61). Because different assays used different pieces of the same tissue, intratumor heterogeneity could not be separated from technical variation. Since assay coverage differed from patient to patient depending on how much tissue was available, TCR sequencing was done for only a subset of the cohort.

As to this clone: Its antigen has not been determined. One base away there is no much larger clone; base qualities are not given.

Enrollment in ICON was initiated in 2016, and the last patient was enrolled in 2018. Fresh tumor and matched uninvolved tissue for in-depth immune analyses, including TCR sequencing, were collected from a subcohort of some 69 patients. DNA for TCR sequencing was isolated from bulk tissue, and no cell sorting was done. TCR sequencing with the immunoSEQ assay provided the T-cell fraction in tumor and uninvolved lung tissue. Under the source paper's analysis protocol: For survival analysis, patients were divided into high (upper tertile) and low (lower two tertiles) T-cell fraction groups, which were compared by log-rank test. Paired tumor versus uninvolved lung differences in T-cell fraction were tested with a signed-rank test. TCRdb mirrors the immuneACCESS table, restricted to in-frame sequences. Some clones are absent from its copies; in checked studies, under half trace to an unresolved V gene, and the reason for the others is unknown. For V, J and clone size, that table is used; D and trimming come from the DNA. The sample table contains approximately 17,000 clones; only one count was recorded for less than 80% of them. The ten biggest clones cover about 6% of the sample.

The CDR3 numbers 14 residues from cysteine through phenylalanine. The DNA shown is the 42-base CDR3, in frame from base 1. V and J lose 2 bases and 6 bases, and a span of 11 bases separates them. The germline V gene provides CDR1 MNHNS and CDR2 SASEGT. The receptor comes from a human donor with non-small cell lung cancer. Sample: lung tumor tissue. The chain was built from TRBV6-1 and TRBJ2-1, and possibly TRBD2, on 5 matching bases. For the CDR3, the sequence is CASSEWRVRNEQFF. The nucleotide sequence reads as follows: TGTGCCAGCAGTGAATGGCGGGTACGCAATGAGCAGTTCTTC.